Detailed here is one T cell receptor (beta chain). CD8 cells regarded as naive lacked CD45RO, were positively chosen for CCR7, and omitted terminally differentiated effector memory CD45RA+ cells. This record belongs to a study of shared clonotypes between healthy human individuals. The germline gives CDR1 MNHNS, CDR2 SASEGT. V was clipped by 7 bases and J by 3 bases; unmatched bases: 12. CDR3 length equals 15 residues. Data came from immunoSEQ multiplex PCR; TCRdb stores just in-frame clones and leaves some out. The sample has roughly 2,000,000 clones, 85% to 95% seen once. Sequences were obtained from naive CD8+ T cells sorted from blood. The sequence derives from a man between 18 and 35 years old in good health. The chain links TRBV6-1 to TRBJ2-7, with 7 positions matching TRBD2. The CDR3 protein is CASTGLESYFYEQYF. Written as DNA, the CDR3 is TGTGCCAGCACCGGACTAGAATCCTACTTCTACGAGCAGTACTTC.